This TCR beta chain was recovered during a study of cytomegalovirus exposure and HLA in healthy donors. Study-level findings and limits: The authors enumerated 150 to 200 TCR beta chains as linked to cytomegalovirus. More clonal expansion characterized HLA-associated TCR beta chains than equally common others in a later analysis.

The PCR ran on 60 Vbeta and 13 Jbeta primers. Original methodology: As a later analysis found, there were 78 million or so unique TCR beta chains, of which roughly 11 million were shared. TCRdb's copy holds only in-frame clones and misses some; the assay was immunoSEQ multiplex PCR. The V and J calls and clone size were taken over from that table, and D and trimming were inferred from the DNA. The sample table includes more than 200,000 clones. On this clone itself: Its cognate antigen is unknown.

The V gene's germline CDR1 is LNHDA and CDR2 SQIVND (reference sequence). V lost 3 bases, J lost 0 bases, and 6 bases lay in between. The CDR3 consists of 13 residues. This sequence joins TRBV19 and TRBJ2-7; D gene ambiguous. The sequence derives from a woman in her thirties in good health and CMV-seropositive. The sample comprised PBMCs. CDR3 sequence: CASSIAISYEQYF. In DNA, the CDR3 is TGTGCCAGTAGTATTGCGATCTCCTACGAGCAGTACTTC.